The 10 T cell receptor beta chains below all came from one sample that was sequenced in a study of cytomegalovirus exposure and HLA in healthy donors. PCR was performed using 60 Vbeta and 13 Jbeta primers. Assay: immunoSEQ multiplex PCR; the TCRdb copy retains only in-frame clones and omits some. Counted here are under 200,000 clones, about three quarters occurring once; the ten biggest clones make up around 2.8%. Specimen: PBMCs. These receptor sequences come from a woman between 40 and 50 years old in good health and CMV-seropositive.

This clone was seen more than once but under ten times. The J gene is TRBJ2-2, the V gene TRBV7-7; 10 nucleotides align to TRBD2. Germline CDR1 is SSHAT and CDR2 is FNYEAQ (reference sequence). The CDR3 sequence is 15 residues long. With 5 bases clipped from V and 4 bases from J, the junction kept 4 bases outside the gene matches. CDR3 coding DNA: TGTGCCAGCAGCCCCCAGCGGGAGGGCACCGGGGAGCTGTTTTTT. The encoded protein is CASSPQREGTGELFF.

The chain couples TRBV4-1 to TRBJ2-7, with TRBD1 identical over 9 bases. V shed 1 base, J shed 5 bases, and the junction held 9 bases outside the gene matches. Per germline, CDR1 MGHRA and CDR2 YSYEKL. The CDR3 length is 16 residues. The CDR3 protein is CASSQATGTGFHEQYF. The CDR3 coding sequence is TGCGCCAGCAGCCAAGCAACCGGGACAGGGTTCCACGAGCAGTACTTC.

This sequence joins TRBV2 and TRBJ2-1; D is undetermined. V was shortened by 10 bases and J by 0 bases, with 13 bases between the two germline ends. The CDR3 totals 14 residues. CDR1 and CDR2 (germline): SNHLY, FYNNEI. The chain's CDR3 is CATSGFSSYNEQFF. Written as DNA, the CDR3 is TGTGCCACCTCGGGTTTTAGCTCCTACAATGAGCAGTTCTTC.

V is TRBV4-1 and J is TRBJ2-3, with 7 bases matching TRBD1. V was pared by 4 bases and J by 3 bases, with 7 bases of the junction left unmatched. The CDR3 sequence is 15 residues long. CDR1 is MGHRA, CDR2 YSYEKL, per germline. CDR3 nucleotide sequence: TGCGCCAGCAGCCTCCCACAGGGGTGGACAGATACGCAGTATTTT. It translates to CASSLPQGWTDTQYF.

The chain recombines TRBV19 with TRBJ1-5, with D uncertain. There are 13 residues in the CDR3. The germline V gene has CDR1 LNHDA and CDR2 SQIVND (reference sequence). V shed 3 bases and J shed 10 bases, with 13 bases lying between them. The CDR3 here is CASSITQLDPQHF. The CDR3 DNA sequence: TGTGCCAGTAGTATTACACAACTAGATCCCCAGCATTTT.

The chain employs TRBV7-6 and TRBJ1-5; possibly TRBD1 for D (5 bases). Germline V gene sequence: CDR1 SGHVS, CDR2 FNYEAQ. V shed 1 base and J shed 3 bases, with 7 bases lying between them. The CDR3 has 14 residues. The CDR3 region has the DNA TGTGCCAGCAGCTTAGGGGGCCACAATCAGCCCCAGCATTTT. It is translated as CASSLGGHNQPQHF.

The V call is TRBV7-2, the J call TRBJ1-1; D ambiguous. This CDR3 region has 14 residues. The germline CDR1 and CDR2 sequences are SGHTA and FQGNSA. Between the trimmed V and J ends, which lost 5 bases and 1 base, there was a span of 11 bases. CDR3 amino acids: CASSPFTENTEAFF. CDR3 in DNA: TGTGCCAGCAGCCCTTTTACAGAGAACACTGAAGCTTTCTTT.

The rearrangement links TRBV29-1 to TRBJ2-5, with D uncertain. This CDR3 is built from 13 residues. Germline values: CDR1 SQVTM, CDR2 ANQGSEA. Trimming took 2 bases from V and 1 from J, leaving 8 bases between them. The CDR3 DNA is TGCAGCGTTGAAAAAAACAGCCAAGAGACCCAGTACTTC. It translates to CSVEKNSQETQYF.

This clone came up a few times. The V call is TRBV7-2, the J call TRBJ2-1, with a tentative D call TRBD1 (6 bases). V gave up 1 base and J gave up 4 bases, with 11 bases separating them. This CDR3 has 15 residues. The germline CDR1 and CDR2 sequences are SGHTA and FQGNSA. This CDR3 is CASSLDRDIYNEQFF. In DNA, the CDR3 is TGTGCCAGCAGCTTAGACCGGGACATATACAATGAGCAGTTCTTC.

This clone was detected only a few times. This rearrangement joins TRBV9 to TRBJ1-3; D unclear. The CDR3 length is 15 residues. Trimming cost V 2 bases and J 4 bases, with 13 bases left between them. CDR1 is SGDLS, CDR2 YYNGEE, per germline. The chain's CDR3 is CASSVAGSGGNTIYF. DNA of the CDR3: TGTGCCAGCAGCGTCGCCGGGAGCGGGGGAAACACCATATATTTT.